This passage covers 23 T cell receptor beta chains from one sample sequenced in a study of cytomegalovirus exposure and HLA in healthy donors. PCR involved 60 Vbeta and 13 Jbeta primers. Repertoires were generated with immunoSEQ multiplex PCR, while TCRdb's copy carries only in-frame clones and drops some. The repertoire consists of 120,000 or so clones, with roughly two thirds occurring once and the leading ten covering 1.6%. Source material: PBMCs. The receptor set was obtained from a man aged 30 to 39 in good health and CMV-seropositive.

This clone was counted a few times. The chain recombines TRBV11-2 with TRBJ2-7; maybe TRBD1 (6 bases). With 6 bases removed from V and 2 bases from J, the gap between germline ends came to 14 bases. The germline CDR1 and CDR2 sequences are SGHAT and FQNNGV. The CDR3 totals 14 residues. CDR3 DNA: TGTGCCAGCAGTAAACAGGACAGAACCTACGAGCAGTACTTC. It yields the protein CASSKQDRTYEQYF.

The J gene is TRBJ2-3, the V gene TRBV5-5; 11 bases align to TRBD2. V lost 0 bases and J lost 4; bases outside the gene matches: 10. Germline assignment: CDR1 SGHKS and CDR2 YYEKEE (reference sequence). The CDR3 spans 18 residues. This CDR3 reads CASSLVTSGSMVADTQYF. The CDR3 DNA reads TGTGCCAGCAGCTTGGTAACTAGCGGGAGTATGGTCGCAGATACGCAGTATTTT.

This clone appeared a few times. The CDR3 DNA reads as TGTGCCAGCAGTCGGGAATATAATTCACCCCTCCACTTT. Amino acids: CASSREYNSPLHF. V usage is TRBV4-2 and J usage is TRBJ1-6; no clear D. The CDR3 is 13 amino acids. Trimming took off 6 bases at V and 4 bases at J, with 7 bases between the two ends. Germline CDR1 LGHNA, CDR2 YNFKEQ.

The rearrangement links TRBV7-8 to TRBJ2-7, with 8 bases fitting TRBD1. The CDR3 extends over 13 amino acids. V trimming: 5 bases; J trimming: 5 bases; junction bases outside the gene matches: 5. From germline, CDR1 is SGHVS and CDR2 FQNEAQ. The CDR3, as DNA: TGTGCCAGCAGCCCGGACAGGGAGGACGAGCAGTACTTC. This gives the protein CASSPDREDEQYF.

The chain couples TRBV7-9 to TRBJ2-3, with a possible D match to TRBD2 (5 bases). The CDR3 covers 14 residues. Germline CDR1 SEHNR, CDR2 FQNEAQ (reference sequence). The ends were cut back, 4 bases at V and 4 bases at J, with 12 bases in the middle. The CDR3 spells CASSSVGVADTQYF. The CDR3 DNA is TGTGCCAGCAGCTCCGTCGGGGTGGCAGATACGCAGTATTTT.

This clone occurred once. CDR3 DNA: TGTGCCAGCAGTTTAAGACACGGGGAGCTGTTTTTT. As protein: CASSLRHGELFF. This rearrangement joins TRBV28 to TRBJ2-2; D unclear. The CDR3 has 12 amino acids. Trimming took 2 bases from V and 7 from J, leaving 5 bases between them. Germline V gene data show CDR1 as MDHEN and CDR2 as SYDVKM. The full variable domain, in which reference TRBV28 and TRBJ2-2 provide the parts outside the CDR3, is DVKVTQSSRYLVKRTGEKVFLECVQDMDHENMFWYRQDPGLGLRLIYFSYDVKMKEKGDIPEGYSVSREKKERFSLILESASTNQTSMYLCASSLRHGELFFGEGSRLTVL.

The CDR3 loop reads CASSEYTRTGPFYEQYF. The CDR3, as DNA: TGTGCCAGCAGTGAATATACGCGGACAGGGCCGTTCTACGAGCAGTACTTC. The V and J genes are TRBV25-1 and TRBJ2-7; 8 bases fit TRBD1. V shed 0 bases and J 3 bases; nucleotides not matched to a gene: 10. Germline V gene data show CDR1 as MGHDK and CDR2 as SYGVNS. There are 17 residues in the CDR3.

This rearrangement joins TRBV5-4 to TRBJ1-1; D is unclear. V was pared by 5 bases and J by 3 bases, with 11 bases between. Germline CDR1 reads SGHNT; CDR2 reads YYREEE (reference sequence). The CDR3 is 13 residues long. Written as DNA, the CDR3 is TGTGCCAGCAGAGTGGGCACCCACACTGAAGCTTTCTTT. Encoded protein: CASRVGTHTEAFF.

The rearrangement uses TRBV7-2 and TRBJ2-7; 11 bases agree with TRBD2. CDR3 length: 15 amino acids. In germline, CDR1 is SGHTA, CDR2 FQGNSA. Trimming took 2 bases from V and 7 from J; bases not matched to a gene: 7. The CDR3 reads CASSLRLAGTGEQYF. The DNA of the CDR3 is TGTGCCAGCAGCTTAAGACTAGCGGGAACGGGGGAGCAGTACTTC.

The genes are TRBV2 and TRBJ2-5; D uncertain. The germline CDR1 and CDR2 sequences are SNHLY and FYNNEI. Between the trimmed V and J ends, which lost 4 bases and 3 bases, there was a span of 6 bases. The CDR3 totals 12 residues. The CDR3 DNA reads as TGTGCCAGCAGTGGGCTCGAAGAGACCCAGTACTTC. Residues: CASSGLEETQYF.

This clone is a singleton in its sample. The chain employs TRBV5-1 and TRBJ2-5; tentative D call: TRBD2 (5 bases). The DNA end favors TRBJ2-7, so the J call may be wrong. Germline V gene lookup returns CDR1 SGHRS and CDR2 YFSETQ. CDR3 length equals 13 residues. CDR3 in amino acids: CASRTQSGSEQYF. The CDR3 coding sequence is TGCGCCAGCAGGACACAATCGGGGAGCGAGCAGTACTTC.

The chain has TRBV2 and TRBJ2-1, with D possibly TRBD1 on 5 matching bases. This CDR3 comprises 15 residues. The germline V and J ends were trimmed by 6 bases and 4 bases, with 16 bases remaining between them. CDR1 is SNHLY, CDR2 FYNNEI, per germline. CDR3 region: CASSWTSTRYNEQFF. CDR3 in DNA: TGTGCCAGCAGCTGGACATCGACCCGATACAATGAGCAGTTCTTC.

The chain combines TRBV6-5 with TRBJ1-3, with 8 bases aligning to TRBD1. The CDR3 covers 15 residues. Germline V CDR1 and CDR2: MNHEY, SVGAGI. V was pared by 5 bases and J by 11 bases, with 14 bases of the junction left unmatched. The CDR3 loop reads CASSPSGQGYQAIYF. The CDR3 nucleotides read TGTGCCAGCAGTCCCTCCGGACAGGGCTATCAAGCCATATATTTT.

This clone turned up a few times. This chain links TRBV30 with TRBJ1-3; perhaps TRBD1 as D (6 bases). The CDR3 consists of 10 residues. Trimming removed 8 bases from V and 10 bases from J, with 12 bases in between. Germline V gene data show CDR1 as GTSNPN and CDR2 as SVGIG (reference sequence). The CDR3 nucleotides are TGTGCCGGGGGTACAGGGACCATATATTTT. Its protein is CAGGTGTIYF.

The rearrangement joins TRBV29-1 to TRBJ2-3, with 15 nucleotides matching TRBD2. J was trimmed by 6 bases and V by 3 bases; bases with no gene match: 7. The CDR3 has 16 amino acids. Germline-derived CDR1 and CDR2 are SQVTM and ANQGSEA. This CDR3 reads CSVDSGLAGGRDTQYF. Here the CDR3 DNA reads TGCAGCGTTGATTCGGGACTAGCGGGAGGCAGGGATACGCAGTATTTT.

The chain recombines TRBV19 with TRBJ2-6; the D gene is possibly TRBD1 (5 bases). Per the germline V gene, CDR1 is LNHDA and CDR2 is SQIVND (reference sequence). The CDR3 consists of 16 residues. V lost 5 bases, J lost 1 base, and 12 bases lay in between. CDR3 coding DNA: TGTGCCAGTAGTTTTCAGGGCCCATCTGGGGCCAACGTCCTGACTTTC. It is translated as CASSFQGPSGANVLTF.

CDR3 coding DNA: TGTGCCAGCAGCCACAAACTAGGGTCCTACGAGCAGTACTTC. Translated: CASSHKLGSYEQYF. V is TRBV4-2 and J is TRBJ2-7, with D possibly being TRBD2 (5 bases). From germline, CDR1 is LGHNA and CDR2 YNFKEQ. V shed 3 bases and J shed 1 base, with 10 bases lying between them. The CDR3 sequence is 14 residues long.

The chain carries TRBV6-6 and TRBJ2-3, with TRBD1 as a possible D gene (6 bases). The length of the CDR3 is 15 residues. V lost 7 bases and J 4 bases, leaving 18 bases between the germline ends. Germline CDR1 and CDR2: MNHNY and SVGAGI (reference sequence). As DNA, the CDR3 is TGTGCCAGCACAAGCCCAGCCGAGGGGGCAGATACGCAGTATTTT. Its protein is CASTSPAEGADTQYF.

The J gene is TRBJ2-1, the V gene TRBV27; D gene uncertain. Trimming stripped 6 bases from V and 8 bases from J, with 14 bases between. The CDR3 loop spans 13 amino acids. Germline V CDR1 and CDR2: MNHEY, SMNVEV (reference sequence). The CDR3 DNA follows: TGTGCCAGCAGCCCCATAATCTCAGATGAGCAGTTCTTC. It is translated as CASSPIISDEQFF.

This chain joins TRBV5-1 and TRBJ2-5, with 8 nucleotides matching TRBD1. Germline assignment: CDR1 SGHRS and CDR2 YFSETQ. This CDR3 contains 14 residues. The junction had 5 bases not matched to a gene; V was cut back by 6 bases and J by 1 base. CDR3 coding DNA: TGCGCCAGCAACGCGGGACAGGCCCAAGAGACCCAGTACTTC. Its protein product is CASNAGQAQETQYF.

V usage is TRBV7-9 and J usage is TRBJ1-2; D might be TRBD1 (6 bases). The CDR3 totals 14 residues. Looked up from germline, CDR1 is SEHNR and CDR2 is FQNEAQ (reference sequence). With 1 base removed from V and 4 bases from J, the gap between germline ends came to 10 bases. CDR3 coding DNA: TGTGCCAGCAGCTTAGAGGGGGAGGGCTATGGCTACACCTTC. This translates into CASSLEGEGYGYTF.

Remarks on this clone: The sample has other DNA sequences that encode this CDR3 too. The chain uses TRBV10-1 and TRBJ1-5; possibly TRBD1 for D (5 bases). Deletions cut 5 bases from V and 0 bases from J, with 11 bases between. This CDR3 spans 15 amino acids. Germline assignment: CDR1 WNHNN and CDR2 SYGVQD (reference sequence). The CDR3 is CASSLQEYSNQPQHF. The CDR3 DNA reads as TGCGCCAGCAGTCTACAGGAGTATAGCAATCAGCCCCAGCATTTT.

The CDR3 spells CASSPRRSSGANVLTF. CDR3 DNA sequence: TGTGCCAGCAGCCCCAGGAGGAGTTCTGGGGCCAACGTCCTGACTTTC. V and J are TRBV21-1 and TRBJ2-6; the table names TRBD2, a call not compared with the DNA. TRBV21-1 is listed as a pseudogene. This CDR3 is built from 16 residues.